The source of this T cell receptor beta chain is a study of human T cells and chemical hapten exposure. As to time point: patch test 3, about 24 weeks after DPC sensitization. Treatment specified: therapeutic diphenylcyclopropenone sensitization with weekly scalp DPC. With respect to this clonotype: Its specificity is not known.

Attachment of unique molecular identifiers to individual cDNA molecules was performed in the library. Via MiXCR, TCRdb re-called the RACE reads, giving one row per CDR3 protein. The sample includes 97,000 or so distinct CDR3 sequences, around a quarter of them seen just once. Notes on the study in general: It should be noted that donors had alopecia, so their immune response may differ from healthy people's. Patch test score was positively correlated with the counts of TCRs that had expanded at PT1.

CDR1 and CDR2 (germline): MNHEY, SMNVEV (reference sequence). The CDR3 contains 16 residues. V was trimmed by 8 bases and J by 0 bases, leaving 14 bases between them. The rearrangement uses TRBV27 and TRBJ2-6; weak D call: TRBD2 (6 bases). This TCR was sampled from a man in his forties with alopecia areata. Some clones in this sample may be carry-over from other donors' samples. The sequencing here drew on whole blood, taken in connection with sensitization to the hapten diphenylcyclopropenone (DPC). In nucleotides, the CDR3 is TGTGCCAGCCTGCGGGGAGCAGCCTCTGGGGCCAACGTCCTGACTTTC. Its translation: CASLRGAASGANVLTF.